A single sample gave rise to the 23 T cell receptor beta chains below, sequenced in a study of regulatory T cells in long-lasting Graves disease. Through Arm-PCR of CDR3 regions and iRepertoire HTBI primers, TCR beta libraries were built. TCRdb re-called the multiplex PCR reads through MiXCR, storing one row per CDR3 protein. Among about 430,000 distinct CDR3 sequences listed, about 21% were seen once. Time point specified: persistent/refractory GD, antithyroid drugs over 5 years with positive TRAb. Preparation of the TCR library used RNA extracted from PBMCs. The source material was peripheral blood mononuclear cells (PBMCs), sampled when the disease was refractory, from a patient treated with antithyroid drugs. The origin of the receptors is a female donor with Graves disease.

CDR3 sequence reads: CASSVTGGGQETQYF. Here the CDR3 DNA reads TGTGCCAGCAGCGTAACAGGGGGCGGACAAGAGACCCAGTACTTC. V is TRBV7-6 and J is TRBJ2-5, with 9 bases lining up with TRBD1. Germline values: CDR1 SGHVS, CDR2 FNYEAQ. Trimming removed 5 bases from V and 2 bases from J; junction bases left unmatched: 6. CDR3 length: 15 residues.

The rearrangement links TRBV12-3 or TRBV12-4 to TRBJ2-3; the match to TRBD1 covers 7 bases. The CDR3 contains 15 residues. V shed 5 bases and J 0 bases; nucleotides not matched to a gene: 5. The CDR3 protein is CASSRTGPSTDTQYF. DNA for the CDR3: TGTGCCAGCAGTCGGACAGGCCCCAGCACAGATACGCAGTATTTT.

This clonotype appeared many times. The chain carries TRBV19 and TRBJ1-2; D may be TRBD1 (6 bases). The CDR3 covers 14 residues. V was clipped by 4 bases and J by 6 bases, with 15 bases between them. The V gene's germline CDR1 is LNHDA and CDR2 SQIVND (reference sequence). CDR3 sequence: CASSSYPRTDGYTF. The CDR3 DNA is TGTGCCAGTAGTAGTTACCCCCGGACAGATGGCTACACCTTC.

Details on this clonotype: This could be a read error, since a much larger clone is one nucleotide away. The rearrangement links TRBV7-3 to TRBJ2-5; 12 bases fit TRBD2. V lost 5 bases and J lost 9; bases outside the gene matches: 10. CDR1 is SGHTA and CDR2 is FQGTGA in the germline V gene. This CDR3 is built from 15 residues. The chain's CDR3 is CASSQLAGGLEAQYF. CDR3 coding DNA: TGTGCCAGCAGCCAACTAGCGGGAGGACTTGAGGCCCAGTACTTC.

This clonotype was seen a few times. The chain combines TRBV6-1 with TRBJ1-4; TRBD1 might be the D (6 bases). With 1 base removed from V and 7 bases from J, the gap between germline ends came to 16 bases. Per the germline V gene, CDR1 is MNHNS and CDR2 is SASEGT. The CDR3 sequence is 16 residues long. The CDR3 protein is CASSEVQGAPVEKLFF. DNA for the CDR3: TGTGCCAGCAGTGAAGTACAGGGAGCCCCGGTTGAAAAACTGTTTTTT.

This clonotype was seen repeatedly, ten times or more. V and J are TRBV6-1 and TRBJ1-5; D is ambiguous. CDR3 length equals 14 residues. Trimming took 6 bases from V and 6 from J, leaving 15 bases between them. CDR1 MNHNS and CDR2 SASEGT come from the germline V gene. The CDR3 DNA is TGTGCCAGCAGCCCAACCGAGGAGGGTCAGCCCCAGCATTTT. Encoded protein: CASSPTEEGQPQHF.

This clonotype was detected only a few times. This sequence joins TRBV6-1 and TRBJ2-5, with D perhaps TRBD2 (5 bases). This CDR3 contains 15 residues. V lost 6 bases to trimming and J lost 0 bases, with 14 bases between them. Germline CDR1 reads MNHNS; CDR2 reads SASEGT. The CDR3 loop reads CASSPMQLDQETQYF. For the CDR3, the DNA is TGTGCCAGCAGCCCTATGCAACTAGACCAAGAGACCCAGTACTTC.

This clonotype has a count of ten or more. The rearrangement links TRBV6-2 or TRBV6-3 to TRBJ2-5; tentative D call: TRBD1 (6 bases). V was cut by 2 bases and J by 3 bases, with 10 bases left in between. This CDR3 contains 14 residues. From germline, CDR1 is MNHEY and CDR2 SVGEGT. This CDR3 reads CASSYGGWKETQYF. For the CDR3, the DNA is TGTGCCAGCAGTTACGGGGGCTGGAAAGAGACCCAGTACTTC.

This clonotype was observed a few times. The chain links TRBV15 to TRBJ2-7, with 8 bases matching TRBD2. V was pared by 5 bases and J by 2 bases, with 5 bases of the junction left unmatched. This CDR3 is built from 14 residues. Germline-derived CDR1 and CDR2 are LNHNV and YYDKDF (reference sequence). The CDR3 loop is CATSGREEPYEQYF. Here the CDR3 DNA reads TGTGCCACCAGCGGGCGGGAGGAACCCTACGAGCAGTACTTC.

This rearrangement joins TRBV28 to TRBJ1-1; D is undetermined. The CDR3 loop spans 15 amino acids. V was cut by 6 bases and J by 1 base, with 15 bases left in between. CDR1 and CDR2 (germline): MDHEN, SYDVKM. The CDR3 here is CASRKVWLGNTEAFF. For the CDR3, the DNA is TGTGCCAGCAGGAAAGTATGGTTGGGGAACACTGAAGCTTTCTTT. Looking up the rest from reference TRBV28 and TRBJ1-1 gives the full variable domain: DVKVTQSSRYLVKRTGEKVFLECVQDMDHENMFWYRQDPGLGLRLIYFSYDVKMKEKGDIPEGYSVSREKKERFSLILESASTNQTSMYLCASRKVWLGNTEAFFGQGTRLTVV.

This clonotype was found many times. CDR3 DNA: TGTGCCAGCACCCCGTACTTAGACATTTCCTACGAGCAGTACTTC. Its translation: CASTPYLDISYEQYF. V is TRBV2 and J is TRBJ2-7; D unclear. This CDR3 comprises 15 residues. Germline values: CDR1 SNHLY, CDR2 FYNNEI. The V gene lost 7 bases and the J gene lost 1 base, with 17 bases spanning the gap.

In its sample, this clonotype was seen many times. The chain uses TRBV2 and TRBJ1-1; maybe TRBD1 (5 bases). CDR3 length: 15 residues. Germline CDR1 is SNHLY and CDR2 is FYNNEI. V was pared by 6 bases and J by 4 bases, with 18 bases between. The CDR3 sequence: CASSRFREESTEAFF. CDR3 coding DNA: TGTGCCAGCAGCAGATTCAGGGAGGAGAGCACTGAAGCTTTCTTT. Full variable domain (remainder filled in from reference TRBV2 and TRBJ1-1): EPEVTQTPSHQVTQMGQEVILRCVPISNHLYFYWYRQILGQKVEFLVSFYNNEISEKSEIFDDQFSVERPDGSNFTLKIRSTKLEDSAMYFCASSRFREESTEAFFGQGTRLTVV.

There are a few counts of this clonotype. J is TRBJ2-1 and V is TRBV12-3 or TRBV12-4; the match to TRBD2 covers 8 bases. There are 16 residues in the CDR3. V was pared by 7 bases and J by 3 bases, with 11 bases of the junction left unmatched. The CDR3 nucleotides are TGTGCCAGCACCTCGGGGGGCGGGGGGATCTACAATGAGCAGTTCTTC. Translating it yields CASTSGGGGIYNEQFF.

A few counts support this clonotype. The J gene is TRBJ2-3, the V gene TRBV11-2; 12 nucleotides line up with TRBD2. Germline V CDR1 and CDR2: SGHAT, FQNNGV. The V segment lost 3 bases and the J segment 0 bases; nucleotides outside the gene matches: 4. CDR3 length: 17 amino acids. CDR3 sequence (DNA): TGTGCCAGCAGCTTTGGACTAGCGGGACCTAGCACAGATACGCAGTATTTT. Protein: CASSFGLAGPSTDTQYF.

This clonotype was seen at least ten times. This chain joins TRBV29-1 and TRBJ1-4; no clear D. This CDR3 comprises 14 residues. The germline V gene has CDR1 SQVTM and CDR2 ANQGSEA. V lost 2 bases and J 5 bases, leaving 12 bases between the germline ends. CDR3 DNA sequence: TGCAGCGTTGAATACGGGTCAGGAAATGAAAAACTGTTTTTT. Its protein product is CSVEYGSGNEKLFF.

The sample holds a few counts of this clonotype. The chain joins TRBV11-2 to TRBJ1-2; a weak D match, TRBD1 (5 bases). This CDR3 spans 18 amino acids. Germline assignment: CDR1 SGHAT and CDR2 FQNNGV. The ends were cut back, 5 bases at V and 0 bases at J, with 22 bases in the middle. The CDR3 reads CASSKTRGTGKANYGYTF. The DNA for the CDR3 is TGTGCCAGCAGCAAGACCCGAGGAACAGGAAAAGCTAACTATGGCTACACCTTC. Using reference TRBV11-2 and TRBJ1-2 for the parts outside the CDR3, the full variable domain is EAGVAQSPRYKIIEKRQSVAFWCNPISGHATLYWYQQILGQGPKLLIQFQNNGVVDDSQLPKDRFSAERLKGVDSTLKIQPAKLEDSAVYLCASSKTRGTGKANYGYTFGSGTRLTVV.

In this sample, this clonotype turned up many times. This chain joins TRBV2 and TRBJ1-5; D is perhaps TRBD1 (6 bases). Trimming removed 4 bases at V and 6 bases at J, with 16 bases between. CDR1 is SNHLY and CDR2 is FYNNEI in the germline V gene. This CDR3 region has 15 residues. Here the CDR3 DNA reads TGTGCCAGCAGTGGCGACTCACAGGGTTCTCAGCCCCAGCATTTT. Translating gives CASSGDSQGSQPQHF.

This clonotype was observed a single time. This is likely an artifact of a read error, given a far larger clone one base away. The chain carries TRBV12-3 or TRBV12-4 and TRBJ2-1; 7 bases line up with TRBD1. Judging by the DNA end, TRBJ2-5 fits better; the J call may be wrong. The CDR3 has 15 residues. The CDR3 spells CASATRAGGQETQYF. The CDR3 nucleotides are TGTGCCAGCGCAACCAGGGCAGGGGGCCAAGAGACCCAGTACTTC.

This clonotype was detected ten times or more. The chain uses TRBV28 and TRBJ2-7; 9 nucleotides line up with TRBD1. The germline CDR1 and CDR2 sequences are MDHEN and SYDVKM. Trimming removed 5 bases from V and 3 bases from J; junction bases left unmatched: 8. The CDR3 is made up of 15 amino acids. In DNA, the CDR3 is TGTGCCAGCAGTCCCCGGGACAGGGAGAACTACGAGCAGTACTTC. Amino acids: CASSPRDRENYEQYF. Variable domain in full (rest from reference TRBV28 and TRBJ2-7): DVKVTQSSRYLVKRTGEKVFLECVQDMDHENMFWYRQDPGLGLRLIYFSYDVKMKEKGDIPEGYSVSREKKERFSLILESASTNQTSMYLCASSPRDRENYEQYFGPGTRLTVT.

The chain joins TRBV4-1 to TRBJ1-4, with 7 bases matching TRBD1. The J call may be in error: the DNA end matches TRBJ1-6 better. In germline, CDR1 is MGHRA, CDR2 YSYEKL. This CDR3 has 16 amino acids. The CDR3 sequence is CASSQDGTVFNSPLHF. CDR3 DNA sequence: TGCGCCAGCAGCCAAGACGGGACAGTTTTTAATTCACCCCTCCACTTT.

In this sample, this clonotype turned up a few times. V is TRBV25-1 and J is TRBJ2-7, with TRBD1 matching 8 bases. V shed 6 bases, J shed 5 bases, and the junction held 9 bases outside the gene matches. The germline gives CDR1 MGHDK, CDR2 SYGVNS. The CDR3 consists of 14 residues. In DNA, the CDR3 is TGTGCCAGCAGGTCCGGACAGGGTTTCGACGAGCAGTACTTC. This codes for CASRSGQGFDEQYF.

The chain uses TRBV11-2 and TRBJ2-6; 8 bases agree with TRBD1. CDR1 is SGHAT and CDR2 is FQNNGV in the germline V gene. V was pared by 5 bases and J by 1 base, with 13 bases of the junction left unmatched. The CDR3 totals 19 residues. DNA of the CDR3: TGTGCCAGCAGCCTTACGACAGGGGCACTAAGTTCTGGGGCCAACGTCCTGACTTTC. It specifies CASSLTTGALSSGANVLTF.

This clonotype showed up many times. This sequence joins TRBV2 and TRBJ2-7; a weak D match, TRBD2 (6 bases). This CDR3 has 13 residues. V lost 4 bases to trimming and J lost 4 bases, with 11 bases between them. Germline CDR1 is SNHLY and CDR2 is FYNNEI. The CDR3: CASSGAGRYEQYF. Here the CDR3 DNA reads TGTGCCAGCAGTGGGGCGGGGAGATACGAGCAGTACTTC.